This T cell receptor beta chain derives from a study of technical replicates of blood from several donors. The assay was immunoSEQ multiplex PCR, and TCRdb's table has in-frame clones only and misses some. The sample contains roughly 83,000 clones, around 94% of which appear only once. The CDR3 length is 15 residues. The V gene lost 1 base and the J gene lost 5 bases, with 12 bases spanning the gap. From germline, CDR1 is LNHNV and CDR2 YYDKDF (reference sequence). The receptor was isolated from a human donor in good health. The sequenced sample consisted of T cells isolated from PBMCs. The rearrangement uses TRBV15 and TRBJ2-1; possible D gene TRBD1, 6 bases. The CDR3 spells CATSRVNYRDNEQFF. CDR3 DNA sequence: TGTGCCACCAGCAGAGTTAATTACAGGGACAATGAGCAGTTCTTC.